This record concerns one TCR beta chain sequence. As originally analysed: The assay estimated nucleated cells by amplifying reference gene primers. TCRdb's copy holds only in-frame clones and misses some; the assay was immunoSEQ multiplex PCR. From that table come the V and J calls and clone size; the DNA was used to work out D and trimming. The repertoire holds some 62,000 clones, around 82% seen once, with more than 13% in the top ten. Enrolment of Seattle patients took place during active infection, and they were followed longitudinally. These data belong to a study of blood T cell repertoires in COVID-19. Study summary: Sites across the United States, Italy and Spain contributed samples from acute and convalescent COVID-19. In each case, the material was cDNA or gDNA derived from T cells, B-cell-depleted T cells, or PBMCs.

The CDR3 covers 16 residues. Germline V gives CDR1 KGHDR, CDR2 SFDVKD. Losses at the gene ends were 4 bases for V and 7 bases for J; bases not matched to a gene: 9. Sequenced sample: peripheral blood. This chain uses TRBV24-1 with TRBJ2-1; 10 positions agree with TRBD1. The clonotype was recovered from a man aged 55 to 69 with COVID-19, enrolled during active disease. This CDR3 reads CATSDRLWTGGNEQFF. The CDR3 coding sequence is TGTGCCACCAGTGACCGCCTCTGGACAGGGGGGAATGAGCAGTTCTTC.